The entry that follows covers one T cell receptor (beta chain) sequence. The target antigen is unknown. CDR3 length equals 11 residues. Deletions cut 5 bases from V and 3 bases from J, with 5 bases between. Germline V CDR1 and CDR2: MNHEY, SVGAGI. At a deep level, the assay was run. Sequencing used immunoSEQ multiplex PCR; TCRdb keeps in-frame clones, though not all of them. The data hold roughly 2,300,000 clones, with around 90% observed a single time. This entry is derived from a study of shared clonotypes between healthy human individuals. The authors divided CD4+ cells into CD45RA+ naive and CD45RA-negative memory subsets. Study-wide findings and caveats: Across a handful of donors, naive CD4 shared 4.5% to 6%, naive CD8 over 3%, memory CD4 roughly 2.3%, memory CD8 about 0.4%.

This sequence originates from a man aged 18 to 30 in good health. Some clones in this sample may be carry-over from other donors' samples. What was sequenced was naive CD4+ T cells from PBMCs. Subset here: CD45RA+ positively selected. The chain has TRBV6-5 and TRBJ2-7, with unresolved D. CDR3 bases: TGTGCCAGCAGTCCCAACTACGAGCAGTACTTC. Translation gives CASSPNYEQYF.